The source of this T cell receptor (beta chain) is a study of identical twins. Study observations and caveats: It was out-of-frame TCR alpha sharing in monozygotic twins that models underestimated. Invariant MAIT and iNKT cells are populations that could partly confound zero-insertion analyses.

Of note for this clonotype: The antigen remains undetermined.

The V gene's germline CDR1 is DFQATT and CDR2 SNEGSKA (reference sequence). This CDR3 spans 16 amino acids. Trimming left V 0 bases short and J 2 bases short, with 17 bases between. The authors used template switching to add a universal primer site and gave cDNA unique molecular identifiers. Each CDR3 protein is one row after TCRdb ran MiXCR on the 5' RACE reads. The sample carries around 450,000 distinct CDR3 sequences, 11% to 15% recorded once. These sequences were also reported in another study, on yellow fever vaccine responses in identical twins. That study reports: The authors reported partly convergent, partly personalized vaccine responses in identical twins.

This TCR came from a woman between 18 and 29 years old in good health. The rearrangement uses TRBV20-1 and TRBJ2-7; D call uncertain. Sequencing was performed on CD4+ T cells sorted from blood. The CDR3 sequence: CSARDSTKFTTYEQYF. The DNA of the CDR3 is TGCAGTGCTAGAGATTCGACGAAGTTTACTACCTACGAGCAGTACTTC.